This T cell receptor (beta chain) was recovered during a study of Tregs in tolerant kidney transplant recipients. Some clones are missing from TCRdb's copy, which holds only in-frame ones; the method was immunoSEQ multiplex PCR. The sample holds tens of thousands of clones, less than 98% seen once. CDR1 and CDR2 (germline): SGHTA, FQGTGA. The CDR3 extends over 17 amino acids. Overall study results and limits: Donor-specific Treg expansion exceeded global Treg expansion in tolerant patients, suggesting antigen drive.

Concerning this clone: Its antigen remains unidentified. Compared with germline, one end of the junction differs, possibly owing to a read error.

The source of this sequence is a human donor who received a combined kidney and bone marrow transplant. The V gene is TRBV7-3, the J gene TRBJ2-1, with a weak D call TRBD2 (6 bases). This sample comprised CD4+ T cells from blood, obtained before the transplant. The CDR3 nucleotides are TGTGCCAGCAGCCTAACTCAGGGCGCGGGGCTCTACAATGAGCAGTTCTTC. Its protein product is CASSLTQGAGLYNEQFF. The full variable domain, completed using reference TRBV7-3 and TRBJ2-1, is GAGVSQTPSNKVTEKGKYVELRCDPISGHTALYWYRQSLGQGPEFLIYFQGTGAADDSGLPNDRFFAVRPEGSVSTLKIQRTERGDSAVYLCASSLTQGAGLYNEQFFGPGTRLTVL.